What follows are 30 T cell receptor beta chains derived from one specimen sequenced in a study of blood T cell repertoires in COVID-19. The protocol was immunoSEQ multiplex PCR, while the TCRdb copy is restricted to in-frame clones and leaves out a portion. Of more than 25,000 clones listed, 75% to 85% are singletons. Material: peripheral blood. The receptors here all came from a man between 60 and 75 years old with active COVID-19.

The chain recombines TRBV10-1 with TRBJ2-3; 10 positions agree with TRBD2. The germline V gene has CDR1 WNHNN and CDR2 SYGVQD (reference sequence). The CDR3 totals 15 residues. With 11 bases clipped from V and 4 bases from J, the junction kept 12 bases outside the gene matches. CDR3 sequence: CASTRGLAEADTQYF. The DNA for the CDR3 is TGCGCCTCCACCCGAGGACTAGCGGAGGCAGATACGCAGTATTTT.

V usage is TRBV5-8 and J usage is TRBJ2-1, with D tentatively TRBD1 (5 bases). CDR3 length: 16 amino acids. Germline-derived CDR1 and CDR2 are SGHTS and YDEGEE. V lost 4 bases and J lost 3, with 17 bases in between. CDR3 amino acids: CASSQDSWAHYNEQFF. CDR3 sequence (DNA): TGTGCCAGCAGCCAAGACAGTTGGGCCCACTACAATGAGCAGTTCTTC.

This clone has only a few counts. The rearrangement uses TRBV13 and TRBJ2-3; D uncertain. This CDR3 has 16 residues. CDR1 and CDR2 from the germline V gene are PRHDT and FYEKMQ (reference sequence). Trimming stripped 4 bases from V and 0 bases from J, with 14 bases between. CDR3 DNA: TGTGCCAGCAGCTCCGGCGGTTTTTTTAGCACAGATACGCAGTATTTT. It is translated as CASSSGGFFSTDTQYF. The full variable domain, completed using reference TRBV13 and TRBJ2-3, is AAGVIQSPRHLIKEKRETATLKCYPIPRHDTVYWYQQGPGQDPQFLISFYEKMQSDKGSIPDRFSAQQFSDYHSELNMSSLELGDSALYFCASSSGGFFSTDTQYFGPGTRLTVL.

This chain connects TRBV6-5 to TRBJ2-3; 8 positions match TRBD2. The germline CDR1 and CDR2 sequences are MNHEY and SVGAGI. V shed 0 bases and J 2 bases; nucleotides not matched to a gene: 4. The CDR3 sequence is 16 residues long. The CDR3 protein is CASSYSSTSATDTQYF. For the CDR3, the DNA is TGTGCCAGCAGTTACTCGTCGACTAGCGCCACAGATACGCAGTATTTT.

The chain recombines TRBV13 with TRBJ2-7; 15 bases agree with TRBD2. The CDR3 is 16 residues long. Germline CDR1 is PRHDT and CDR2 is FYEKMQ (reference sequence). After removal of 5 bases from V and 6 bases from J, the junction contained 8 bases not matched to a gene. CDR3 nucleotide sequence: TGTGCCAGCAGCCTAGAACCGGGACTAGCGGGAGGCGAGCAGTACTTC. This sequence encodes CASSLEPGLAGGEQYF.

The chain combines TRBV7-2 with TRBJ2-2; D call uncertain. Germline loops: CDR1 SGHTA, CDR2 FQGNSA. The CDR3 totals 15 residues. V was pared by 5 bases and J by 9 bases, with 19 bases between. CDR3 amino acids: CASSHASSPSRELFF. The DNA of the CDR3 is TGTGCCAGCAGCCACGCGAGTTCCCCCTCAAGGGAGCTGTTTTTT.

This chain links TRBV9 with TRBJ2-2; D unclear. Trimming left V 2 bases short and J 1 base short, with 9 bases between. Germline V gene lookup returns CDR1 SGDLS and CDR2 YYNGEE. CDR3 length equals 15 residues. CDR3 DNA: TGTGCCAGCAGCGTGGTTGTCGGGAACACCGGGGAGCTGTTTTTT. This translates into CASSVVVGNTGELFF.

In this sample, this clone turned up a few times. The rearrangement uses TRBV25-1 and TRBJ2-7; 9 bases fit TRBD2. The CDR3 length is 14 residues. The ends lost 3 bases at V and 6 bases at J; junction bases unmatched: 6. In germline, CDR1 is MGHDK, CDR2 SYGVNS. CDR3 region: CASSERASGIEQYF. In DNA form, the CDR3 reads TGTGCCAGCAGTGAGAGGGCTAGCGGGATCGAGCAGTACTTC.

This clone was detected once. The rearrangement joins TRBV2 to TRBJ2-3, with 12 positions matching TRBD2. This CDR3 has 18 amino acids. CDR1 and CDR2 from the germline V gene are SNHLY and FYNNEI. The J segment lost 0 bases and the V segment lost 6 bases, leaving 10 bases of the junction unmatched. The CDR3 region has the DNA TGTGCCAGCAGAACCCACTTCGGACTAGCGGGGAGCACAGATACGCAGTATTTT. It codes for CASRTHFGLAGSTDTQYF. Based on the CDR3 plus reference TRBV2 and TRBJ2-3, the full variable domain is EPEVTQTPSHQVTQMGQEVILRCVPISNHLYFYWYRQILGQKVEFLVSFYNNEISEKSEIFDDQFSVERPDGSNFTLKIRSTKLEDSAMYFCASRTHFGLAGSTDTQYFGPGTRLTVL.

The chain joins TRBV28 to TRBJ1-4; 8 nucleotides align to TRBD1. CDR3 length equals 15 residues. Germline CDR1 MDHEN, CDR2 SYDVKM. J was trimmed by 3 bases and V by 5 bases; bases with no gene match: 5. DNA for the CDR3: TGTGCCAGCAGTGGACAGGGTACAGCTAATGAAAAACTGTTTTTT. This encodes CASSGQGTANEKLFF.

This rearrangement joins TRBV18 to TRBJ2-3; maybe TRBD2 (5 bases). V was pared by 6 bases and J by 1 base, with 8 bases between. Germline V lookup: CDR1 KGHSH, CDR2 LQKENI. CDR3 length equals 13 residues. The CDR3 nucleotides are TGTGCCAGCTCCTCCGGGGGCACAGATACGCAGTATTTT. Translation gives CASSSGGTDTQYF.

This clone turned up a few times. The chain recombines TRBV5-4 with TRBJ2-3; 8 nucleotides agree with TRBD2. Germline CDR1 is SGHNT and CDR2 is YYREEE (reference sequence). V trimming: 0 bases; J trimming: 1 base; junction bases outside the gene matches: 1. The length of the CDR3 is 15 residues. This CDR3 is CASSLVTSGTDTQYF. The CDR3 coding sequence is TGTGCCAGCAGCTTGGTGACTAGCGGCACAGATACGCAGTATTTT. Full variable domain (outside the CDR3, taken from reference TRBV5-4 and TRBJ2-3): ETGVTQSPTHLIKTRGQQVTLRCSSQSGHNTVSWYQQALGQGPQFIFQYYREEENGRGNFPPRFSGLQFPNYSSELNVNALELDDSALYLCASSLVTSGTDTQYFGPGTRLTVL.

The rearrangement uses TRBV3-1 (or the pseudogene TRBV3-2) and TRBJ2-2; TRBD1 matches 7 bases. The junction had 6 bases not matched to a gene; V was cut back by 6 bases and J by 5 bases. Germline loops: CDR1 LGHDT, CDR2 YNNKEL (reference sequence). The CDR3 spans 14 residues. CDR3 sequence (DNA): TGTGCCAGCAGACCAGACAGGGCGACCGGGGAGCTGTTTTTT. Protein: CASRPDRATGELFF.

V usage is TRBV7-2 and J usage is TRBJ1-6; 7 bases line up with TRBD1. J lost 7 bases, V lost 2 bases, and 5 bases had no gene match. The CDR3 runs 15 residues. Germline CDR1 reads SGHTA; CDR2 reads FQGNSA. The CDR3 DNA follows: TGTGCCAGCAGCTTACTGACAGGGAGAAATTCACCCCTCCACTTT. It translates to CASSLLTGRNSPLHF.

This sequence joins TRBV9 and TRBJ1-4; TRBD1 aligns across 7 bases. Germline CDR1 SGDLS, CDR2 YYNGEE. The CDR3 is made up of 14 amino acids. V was clipped by 4 bases and J by 8 bases; unmatched bases: 8. The CDR3 nucleotides read TGTGCCAGCAGCAGGGGGCAGAAGTCGGAAAAACTGTTTTTT. Its protein product is CASSRGQKSEKLFF.

This chain connects TRBV7-5 to TRBJ2-1; the table calls TRBD2, which could not be checked here. TRBV7-5 is a listed pseudogene. CDR3 length: 15 amino acids. The CDR3 region has the DNA TGTGCCAGAAGCTTAGAACTAGCGGAATACAATGAGCAGTTCTTC. It translates to CARSLELAEYNEQFF.

The CDR3 coding sequence is TGTGCCAGCCGGGGGTCGGGGACCCAGAAAGCCCAGCATTTT. The encoded protein is CASRGSGTQKAQHF. The V and J genes are TRBV28 and TRBJ1-5, with D possibly being TRBD1 (5 bases). Trimming stripped 8 bases from V and 11 bases from J, with 22 bases between. CDR3 size: 14 residues. Germline CDR1 is MDHEN and CDR2 is SYDVKM.

This chain connects TRBV7-2 to TRBJ1-6; D gene ambiguous. Trimming pared 1 base from V and 4 bases from J, leaving 5 bases between. Germline V gene sequence: CDR1 SGHTA, CDR2 FQGNSA. There are 14 residues in the CDR3. CDR3 nucleotides: TGTGCCAGCAGCTTAGTACAGTATAATTCACCCCTCCACTTT. Residues: CASSLVQYNSPLHF.

The J gene is TRBJ2-7, the V gene TRBV6-1; 7 nucleotides align to TRBD1. Germline-derived CDR1 and CDR2 are MNHNS and SASEGT. V shed 1 base, J shed 2 bases, and the junction held 8 bases outside the gene matches. The CDR3 has 16 residues. The CDR3 DNA reads as TGTGCCAGCAGTGAAGGATTCGGGGACAGTCCCTACGAGCAGTACTTC. Protein sequence: CASSEGFGDSPYEQYF.

V gene TRBV2 combines with J gene TRBJ2-2, with TRBD2 matching over 7 bases. The V segment lost 6 bases and the J segment 1 base; nucleotides outside the gene matches: 5. CDR1 is SNHLY and CDR2 is FYNNEI in the germline V gene. This CDR3 is 15 amino acids long. The CDR3 bases are TGTGCCAGCAGGCGGGAGAATGGGAACACCGGGGAGCTGTTTTTT. Translated: CASRRENGNTGELFF. Full variable domain (outside the CDR3, taken from reference TRBV2 and TRBJ2-2): EPEVTQTPSHQVTQMGQEVILRCVPISNHLYFYWYRQILGQKVEFLVSFYNNEISEKSEIFDDQFSVERPDGSNFTLKIRSTKLEDSAMYFCASRRENGNTGELFFGEGSRLTVL.

This chain links TRBV7-9 with TRBJ2-3, with a weak D call TRBD2 (6 bases). CDR1 SEHNR and CDR2 FQNEAQ come from the germline V gene (reference sequence). The CDR3 contains 14 residues. The V and J ends lost 4 bases and 3 bases respectively, with 11 bases between them. The CDR3 DNA reads as TGTGCCAGCAGCTCCGGGAGCGGGACAGATACGCAGTATTTT. Residues: CASSSGSGTDTQYF.

This clone was observed a handful of times. J is TRBJ2-2 and V is TRBV19; 11 bases map to TRBD2. The V and J ends lost 5 bases and 5 bases, in that order; junction bases with no gene match: 7. The CDR3 is 16 residues long. Germline V gives CDR1 LNHDA, CDR2 SQIVND (reference sequence). The DNA of the CDR3 is TGTGCCAGTAGTCCCCCTAGCGGGAGGAGTACCGGGGAGCTGTTTTTT. As protein: CASSPPSGRSTGELFF.

This CDR3 reads CASSPGAGGDPHEQYF. In DNA, the CDR3 is TGCGCCAGCAGCCCGGGGGCGGGAGGGGATCCACACGAGCAGTACTTC. The V and J genes are TRBV5-1 and TRBJ2-7; 9 nucleotides line up with TRBD2. V lost 4 bases, J lost 5 bases, and 13 bases stayed unmatched. The CDR3 totals 16 residues. Germline CDR1 is SGHRS and CDR2 is YFSETQ. Supplemented by reference TRBV5-1 and TRBJ2-7, the full variable domain reads KAGVTQTPRYLIKTRGQQVTLSCSPISGHRSVSWYQQTPGQGLQFLFEYFSETQRNKGNFPGRFSGRQFSNSRSEMNVSTLELGDSALYLCASSPGAGGDPHEQYFGPGTRLTVT.

The chain employs TRBV5-1 and TRBJ2-5; no clear D. The length of the CDR3 is 16 residues. V gave up 4 bases and J gave up 4 bases, with 20 bases separating them. CDR1 and CDR2 from the germline V gene are SGHRS and YFSETQ. The DNA of the CDR3 is TGCGCCAGCAGCCCCCCCCCGCAGGCGCAAGTAGAGACCCAGTACTTC. Translating it yields CASSPPPQAQVETQYF.

The genes are TRBV19 and TRBJ2-5, with 8 bases lining up with TRBD2. The germline V gene encodes CDR1 LNHDA and CDR2 SQIVND (reference sequence). The CDR3 is 19 residues long. V was clipped by 1 base and J by 5 bases; unmatched bases: 18. The CDR3 DNA reads TGTGCCAGTAGTATAGTGGGGAGCGGGAGACCATCCGGGAGGGAGACCCAGTACTTC. Translating gives CASSIVGSGRPSGRETQYF.

This chain joins TRBV7-2 and TRBJ2-1, with TRBD2 identical over 13 bases. This CDR3 region has 15 residues. The ends lost 1 base at V and 9 bases at J; junction bases unmatched: 3. The V gene's germline CDR1 is SGHTA and CDR2 FQGNSA. This CDR3 reads CASSLEGLAGVEQFF. The CDR3 nucleotides are TGTGCCAGCAGCTTAGAAGGACTAGCGGGAGTTGAGCAGTTCTTC.

This rearrangement joins TRBV5-1 to TRBJ2-5; 15 positions match TRBD2. Germline V lookup: CDR1 SGHRS, CDR2 YFSETQ. V lost 4 bases, J lost 5 bases, and 12 bases stayed unmatched. CDR3 length: 18 residues. CDR3 nucleotide sequence: TGCGCCAGCAGCCCGAGAAGAGGACTAGCGGGAGGGCTGGAGACCCAGTACTTC. Translating gives CASSPRRGLAGGLETQYF.

The chain couples TRBV18 to TRBJ2-4; D gene uncertain. This CDR3 contains 15 residues. V lost 4 bases and J 0 bases, leaving 10 bases between the germline ends. Germline CDR1 is KGHSH and CDR2 is LQKENI. The DNA of the CDR3 is TGTGCCAGCTCACAGACTCCCCTAGCCAAAAACATTCAGTACTTC. It specifies CASSQTPLAKNIQYF.

The J gene is TRBJ2-3, the V gene TRBV28; TRBD2 aligns across 9 bases. Unmatched junction bases numbered 5, after V lost 5 bases and J lost 2 bases. The CDR3 contains 15 residues. CDR1 MDHEN and CDR2 SYDVKM come from the germline V gene. The CDR3 loop is CASSLAGYTTDTQYF. The CDR3 DNA sequence: TGTGCCAGCAGTCTAGCGGGATATACCACAGATACGCAGTATTTT.

The chain joins TRBV5-1 to TRBJ2-1, with TRBD2 matching over 7 bases. After removal of 1 base from V and 4 bases from J, the junction contained 8 bases not matched to a gene. The germline V gene has CDR1 SGHRS and CDR2 YFSETQ. The CDR3 has 16 amino acids. The CDR3 protein is CASSLRAGASYNEQFF. CDR3 DNA: TGCGCCAGCAGCTTGCGGGCGGGAGCCTCATACAATGAGCAGTTCTTC.